A single sample is the source of the 19 T cell receptor beta chains below, sequenced in a study of blood T cell repertoires in COVID-19. TCRdb keeps only in-frame clones here, not all; method: immunoSEQ multiplex PCR. This table has around 150,000 clones, around 91% appearing once. Sequencing used peripheral blood. The receptors were gathered from a woman in her sixties with active COVID-19.

The rearrangement joins TRBV13 to TRBJ1-5; 7 bases fit TRBD1. The CDR3 consists of 15 residues. Germline CDR1 is PRHDT and CDR2 is FYEKMQ (reference sequence). Trimming cost V 5 bases and J 2 bases; bases outside gene matches: 6. CDR3 DNA sequence: TGTGCCAGCAGCGAACAGGGGTACGGCAATCAGCCCCAGCATTTT. Translating gives CASSEQGYGNQPQHF.

V usage is TRBV24-1 and J usage is TRBJ2-1; D might be TRBD1 (6 bases). The CDR3 has 13 amino acids. Per germline, CDR1 KGHDR and CDR2 SFDVKD. V dropped 0 bases and J dropped 9 bases, with 8 bases sitting between them. CDR3 DNA sequence: TGTGCCACCAGTGATTTGCACAGGGCTGAGCAGTTCTTC. This translates into CATSDLHRAEQFF.

This sequence joins TRBV3-1 (or the pseudogene TRBV3-2) and TRBJ2-7; D possibly corresponds to TRBD1 (5 bases). The CDR3 length is 14 residues. With 1 base removed from V and 6 bases from J, the gap between germline ends came to 13 bases. The germline V gene has CDR1 LGHDT and CDR2 YNNKEL (reference sequence). The DNA for the CDR3 is TGTGCCAGCAGCCAAGCAGTCGGACACCGCGAGCAGTACTTC. It codes for CASSQAVGHREQYF.

V is TRBV5-1 and J is TRBJ2-2, with D possibly TRBD1 on 6 matching bases. CDR3 length: 15 residues. The V gene lost 4 bases and the J gene lost 3 bases, with 13 bases spanning the gap. Looked up from germline, CDR1 is SGHRS and CDR2 is YFSETQ. Here the CDR3 reads CASSPAWTDTGELFF. The CDR3, as DNA: TGCGCCAGCAGCCCGGCATGGACAGACACCGGGGAGCTGTTTTTT.

V gene TRBV6-4 combines with J gene TRBJ2-1; 8 bases line up with TRBD1. The length of the CDR3 is 15 residues. V lost 0 bases to trimming and J lost 10 bases; unmatched junction nucleotides: 8. Germline lookup yields CDR1 MRHNA and CDR2 SNTAGT. CDR3: CASSDSGQGVYEQFF. The CDR3 region has the DNA TGTGCCAGCAGTGACTCAGGACAGGGAGTATACGAGCAGTTCTTC.

This clone is a singleton in its sample. The chain's CDR3 is CASSSTGRNNYEQYF. DNA of the CDR3: TGTGCCAGCAGCTCCACAGGACGGAACAACTACGAGCAGTACTTC. This chain joins TRBV7-2 and TRBJ2-7, with D tentatively TRBD1 (5 bases). CDR3 length: 15 amino acids. V was cut by 4 bases and J by 3 bases, with 16 bases left in between. The V gene's germline CDR1 is SGHTA and CDR2 FQGNSA. Based on the CDR3 plus reference TRBV7-2 and TRBJ2-7, the full variable domain is GAGVSQSPSNKVTEKGKDVELRCDPISGHTALYWYRQSLGQGLEFLIYFQGNSAPDKSGLPSDRFSAERTGGSVSTLTIQRTQQEDSAVYLCASSSTGRNNYEQYFGPGTRLTVT.

The sample holds one count of this clone. CDR3 sequence (DNA): TGTGCCAGCAGCTTGAGACAGGTCAACGAGCAGTACTTC. Translating it yields CASSLRQVNEQYF. This chain connects TRBV7-9 to TRBJ2-7; a possible D gene is TRBD1 (6 bases). The CDR3 consists of 13 residues. In germline, CDR1 is SEHNR, CDR2 FQNEAQ (reference sequence). V was trimmed by 3 bases and J by 5 bases, leaving 11 bases between them.

J is TRBJ2-5 and V is TRBV4-2, with TRBD2 identical over 7 bases. Germline CDR1 and CDR2: LGHNA and YNFKEQ. The CDR3 is 18 amino acids. Trimming at V came to 1 base and at J to 5 bases, leaving 16 bases not matched to a gene. CDR3 protein: CASSQGPGLVGDRETQYF. CDR3 bases: TGTGCCAGCAGCCAAGGGCCCGGACTAGTCGGCGACCGGGAGACCCAGTACTTC.

This clone was counted between two and nine times. The V call is TRBV5-1, the J call TRBJ2-5; D perhaps matches TRBD1 (6 bases). CDR1 SGHRS and CDR2 YFSETQ come from the germline V gene. Deletions cut 3 bases from V and 0 bases from J, with 12 bases between. There are 15 residues in the CDR3. This CDR3 is CASSSGTQYQETQYF. DNA of the CDR3: TGCGCCAGCAGCTCCGGGACACAGTACCAAGAGACCCAGTACTTC.

The chain carries TRBV28 and TRBJ1-6; TRBD1 agrees at 9 bases. Germline CDR1 and CDR2: MDHEN and SYDVKM. The J segment lost 10 bases and the V segment lost 4 bases, leaving 20 bases of the junction unmatched. This CDR3 is built from 19 residues. The CDR3 DNA reads as TGTGCCAGCAGTTCGCTGCCGACAGGGGGATTCTCTATGGGGTCACCCCTCCACTTT. This translates into CASSSLPTGGFSMGSPLHF.

This clone has only a few counts. The chain couples TRBV19 to TRBJ1-5; 9 bases match TRBD1. With V trimmed by 5 bases and J by 0 bases, 5 bases remained unmatched. Germline CDR1 LNHDA, CDR2 SQIVND (reference sequence). This CDR3 is built from 16 residues. This CDR3 reads CASSRDREYSNQPQHF. Written as DNA, the CDR3 is TGTGCCAGTAGTCGGGACAGGGAATATAGCAATCAGCCCCAGCATTTT.

The rearrangement uses TRBV7-2 and TRBJ1-1; D is uncertain. Germline CDR1 is SGHTA and CDR2 is FQGNSA. V dropped 4 bases and J dropped 4 bases, with 7 bases sitting between them. The CDR3 loop spans 12 amino acids. The CDR3 loop reads CASSSPPTEAFF. The CDR3 nucleotides are TGTGCCAGCAGCTCTCCCCCCACTGAAGCTTTCTTT.

In its sample, this clone was seen a few times. In DNA, the CDR3 is TGTGCCAGTTCACGCCTACTCGGTAGCAATCAGCCCCAGCATTTT. It specifies CASSRLLGSNQPQHF. The chain recombines TRBV19 with TRBJ1-5; D not resolved. The V gene lost 8 bases and the J gene lost 0 bases, with 14 bases spanning the gap. The CDR3 runs to 15 residues. Looked up from germline, CDR1 is LNHDA and CDR2 is SQIVND (reference sequence).

The chain has TRBV10-1 and TRBJ2-7, with 10 bases aligning to TRBD2. This CDR3 contains 16 residues. CDR1 is WNHNN and CDR2 is SYGVQD in the germline V gene (reference sequence). Trimming took 8 bases from V and 0 from J; bases not matched to a gene: 10. In DNA form, the CDR3 reads TGCGCCAGCCCGGGGATAGCGGGAGGTAACTCCTACGAGCAGTACTTC. It specifies CASPGIAGGNSYEQYF.

The rearrangement joins TRBV9 to TRBJ1-2, with D tentatively TRBD1 (6 bases). The germline V gene encodes CDR1 SGDLS and CDR2 YYNGEE. CDR3 length: 14 residues. V gave up 4 bases and J gave up 8 bases, with 18 bases separating them. CDR3 sequence reads: CASSTQQGTGGYTF. CDR3 DNA sequence: TGTGCCAGCAGCACTCAACAGGGTACGGGGGGCTACACCTTC.

This rearrangement joins TRBV19 to TRBJ2-2, with 11 bases lining up with TRBD2. This CDR3 is built from 17 residues. J gave up 1 base and V 4 bases, and 5 bases lay outside the gene matches. Germline CDR1 and CDR2: LNHDA and SQIVND (reference sequence). The CDR3 sequence is CASSTLGTSGNTGELFF. The CDR3 nucleotides are TGTGCCAGTAGTACCCTCGGGACTAGCGGGAACACCGGGGAGCTGTTTTTT.

Written as DNA, the CDR3 is TGTGCCAGCAGCTGGAGGGACGGACCTAACAATGAGCAGTTCTTC. Its protein is CASSWRDGPNNEQFF. The chain is built from TRBV5-4 and TRBJ2-1, with D possibly being TRBD2 (6 bases). The CDR3 runs to 15 residues. In germline, CDR1 is SGHNT, CDR2 YYREEE (reference sequence). Trimming took 3 bases from V and 5 from J, leaving 15 bases between them.

The J gene is TRBJ2-2, the V gene TRBV6-2 or TRBV6-3; possible D gene TRBD2, 6 bases. This CDR3 region has 18 residues. V was pared by 4 bases and J by 2 bases, with 20 bases between. CDR1 and CDR2 from the germline V gene are MNHEY and SVGEGT. CDR3 DNA: TGTGCCAGCAGTTTTCAAGGCGTGGGGGGAATTAACACCGGGGAGCTGTTTTTT. It is translated as CASSFQGVGGINTGELFF.

The genes are TRBV28 and TRBJ2-7; 10 bases map to TRBD2. Germline V gene data show CDR1 as MDHEN and CDR2 as SYDVKM. V gave up 5 bases and J gave up 5 bases; unmatched junction bases: 6. This CDR3 is built from 14 residues. CDR3 region: CASSLAGVIHEQYF. DNA for the CDR3: TGTGCCAGCAGTCTAGCGGGAGTTATCCACGAGCAGTACTTC.